One and the same sample provided the 25 T cell receptor beta chains below, sequenced in a study of blood T cell repertoires in COVID-19 (dated by TCRdb to the early 2020s). Library preparation was by the immunoSEQ multiplex PCR assay. TCRdb mirrors the immuneACCESS table, restricted to in-frame sequences. Some clones are absent from its copies; in checked studies, under half trace to an unresolved V gene, and the reason for the others is unknown. This sample holds 140,000 to 150,000 clones; approximately 85% were observed only once. The biggest ten clones account for roughly 8% of the sample. The sequenced sample was peripheral blood. The receptor source for this set is a woman in her sixties or seventies with COVID-19, enrolled during active disease.

The chain couples TRBV4-2 to TRBJ1-1; 11 bases are shared with TRBD1. Germline V gene lookup returns CDR1 LGHNA and CDR2 YNFKEQ. The length of the CDR3 is 15 residues. The ends lost 4 bases at V and 3 bases at J; junction bases unmatched: 4. The CDR3 sequence is CASSPGQGEDTEAFF. The CDR3 DNA reads TGTGCCAGCAGCCCGGGACAGGGGGAGGACACTGAAGCTTTCTTT.

The chain has TRBV19 and TRBJ2-6; TRBD1 matches at 10 bases. CDR1 is LNHDA, CDR2 SQIVND, per germline (reference sequence). This CDR3 has 18 amino acids. The J segment lost 0 bases and the V segment lost 5 bases, leaving 7 bases of the junction unmatched. CDR3 in amino acids: CASSPRDRGSSGANVLTF. The CDR3 DNA reads as TGTGCCAGTAGTCCCCGGGACAGGGGATCCTCTGGGGCCAACGTCCTGACTTTC.

J is TRBJ1-5 and V is TRBV10-3; no definite D call. Trimming left V 4 bases short and J 4 bases short, with 8 bases between. The V gene's germline CDR1 is ENHRY and CDR2 SYGVKD. CDR3 length: 13 residues. This CDR3 reads CAISGTANQPQHF. The CDR3 DNA reads as TGTGCCATCAGTGGGACTGCAAATCAGCCCCAGCATTTT.

The chain employs TRBV7-9 and TRBJ1-1; D is undetermined. V shed 1 base and J shed 6 bases, with 9 bases lying between them. The CDR3 contains 13 residues. The germline gives CDR1 SEHNR, CDR2 FQNEAQ (reference sequence). The CDR3 DNA is TGTGCCAGCAGCTTAGTCGGGGAGGCTGAAGCTTTCTTT. This encodes CASSLVGEAEAFF.

The rearrangement links TRBV4-2 to TRBJ1-1; D might be TRBD1 (6 bases). The CDR3 sequence is 15 residues long. The germline V gene encodes CDR1 LGHNA and CDR2 YNFKEQ. V gave up 3 bases and J gave up 3 bases, with 14 bases separating them. CDR3 bases: TGTGCCAGCAGCCATCTACAGGGTACGCACACTGAAGCTTTCTTT. This gives the protein CASSHLQGTHTEAFF.

The gene calls are TRBV5-1 and TRBJ1-1, with D possibly being TRBD1 (6 bases). The CDR3 is made up of 14 amino acids. Per germline, CDR1 SGHRS and CDR2 YFSETQ. The ends were cut back, 4 bases at V and 0 bases at J, with 10 bases in the middle. Here the CDR3 reads CASSVRGMNTEAFF. For the CDR3, the DNA is TGCGCCAGCAGCGTTAGGGGGATGAACACTGAAGCTTTCTTT.

This clone was counted between two and nine times. The J gene is TRBJ1-5, the V gene TRBV19, with D possibly being TRBD1 (6 bases). Trimming removed 4 bases at V and 7 bases at J, with 11 bases between. This CDR3 contains 13 residues. The V gene's germline CDR1 is LNHDA and CDR2 SQIVND (reference sequence). The CDR3 protein is CASSTRDTQPQHF. The CDR3 DNA sequence: TGTGCCAGTAGTACCAGGGACACCCAGCCCCAGCATTTT.

This rearrangement joins TRBV11-3 to TRBJ2-1; the D gene is possibly TRBD2 (5 bases). The ends were cut back, 0 bases at V and 4 bases at J, with 13 bases in the middle. Germline V lookup: CDR1 SGHNT, CDR2 YENEEA. The CDR3 has 16 amino acids. The chain's CDR3 is CASSLDPPEGYNEQFF. As DNA, the CDR3 is TGTGCCAGCAGCTTAGATCCGCCCGAGGGATACAATGAGCAGTTCTTC. Variable domain in full (rest from reference TRBV11-3 and TRBJ2-1): EAGVVQSPRYKIIEKKQPVAFWCNPISGHNTLYWYLQNLGQGPELLIRYENEEAVDDSQLPKDRFSAERLKGVDSTLKIQPAELGDSAVYLCASSLDPPEGYNEQFFGPGTRLTVL.

This clone was observed a single time. The chain carries TRBV19 and TRBJ2-3; tentative D call: TRBD1 (6 bases). V lost 7 bases, J lost 3 bases, and 14 bases lay in between. Germline loops: CDR1 LNHDA, CDR2 SQIVND (reference sequence). This CDR3 contains 14 residues. Written as DNA, the CDR3 is TGTGCCAGTACGAGTAGGGGGTTTACAGATACGCAGTATTTT. Residues: CASTSRGFTDTQYF.

This chain joins TRBV7-9 and TRBJ2-7, with TRBD1 matching over 7 bases. V lost 6 bases and J lost 5; bases outside the gene matches: 7. The CDR3 spans 13 residues. Germline CDR1 SEHNR, CDR2 FQNEAQ (reference sequence). The CDR3 coding sequence is TGTGCCAGCAGGAGGACAGGAGTCGACGAGCAGTACTTC. Residues: CASRRTGVDEQYF.

J is TRBJ2-7 and V is TRBV7-8, with D maybe TRBD1 (5 bases). Per germline, CDR1 SGHVS and CDR2 FQNEAQ. V gave up 5 bases and J gave up 7 bases, with 18 bases separating them. This CDR3 is 14 amino acids long. CDR3 loop: CASSLQEGVREQYF. CDR3 in DNA: TGTGCCAGCAGCCTCCAGGAAGGGGTTCGGGAGCAGTACTTC.

This clone was recorded once. The chain combines TRBV25-1 with TRBJ1-1, with D unclear. The V end was cut by 4 bases, the J end by 5 bases, with 14 bases between. The CDR3 length is 14 residues. The germline V gene encodes CDR1 MGHDK and CDR2 SYGVNS. The CDR3 DNA sequence: TGTGCCAGCAGTGGCGGACTTCTAGGGACTGAAGCTTTCTTT. Residues: CASSGGLLGTEAFF.

This clone was detected only a few times. The rearrangement uses TRBV5-1 and TRBJ2-7, with D perhaps matching TRBD2 (5 bases). V was cut by 5 bases and J by 7 bases, with 16 bases left in between. Germline V lookup: CDR1 SGHRS, CDR2 YFSETQ. The CDR3 has 13 amino acids. For the CDR3, the DNA is TGCGCCAGCAGGGAGGTGGGATCGAGGGAGCAGTACTTC. It specifies CASREVGSREQYF.

This clone was counted only a few times. The chain recombines TRBV18 with TRBJ1-1; D is perhaps TRBD1 (6 bases). This CDR3 comprises 14 residues. Germline assignment: CDR1 KGHSH and CDR2 LQKENI. V was clipped by 3 bases and J by 1 base, with 9 bases between them. This CDR3 is CASSPGGANTEAFF. CDR3 in DNA: TGTGCCAGCTCACCGGGGGGGGCGAACACTGAAGCTTTCTTT.

This clone has only one observation. This chain uses TRBV6-1 with TRBJ2-3, with a possible D match to TRBD1 (7 bases). Trimming removed 0 bases at V and 3 bases at J, with 13 bases between. Germline CDR1 and CDR2: MNHNS and SASEGT. The CDR3 is 16 amino acids. The chain's CDR3 is CASSEARAGGTDTQYF. For the CDR3, the DNA is TGTGCCAGCAGTGAAGCGAGAGCAGGGGGGACAGATACGCAGTATTTT.

The genes are TRBV9 and TRBJ2-2; 9 bases align to TRBD2. The ends lost 5 bases at V and 6 bases at J; junction bases unmatched: 8. Germline-derived CDR1 and CDR2 are SGDLS and YYNGEE. The CDR3 runs 15 residues. CDR3 residues: CASSTGTSMAGELFF. The CDR3 DNA reads as TGTGCCAGCAGTACCGGGACTAGCATGGCCGGGGAGCTGTTTTTT. The full variable domain, in which reference TRBV9 and TRBJ2-2 provide the parts outside the CDR3, is DSGVTQTPKHLITATGQRVTLRCSPRSGDLSVYWYQQSLDQGLQFLIQYYNGEERAKGNILERFSAQQFPDLHSELNLSSLELGDSALYFCASSTGTSMAGELFFGEGSRLTVL.

This clone was counted a few times. This chain joins TRBV5-1 and TRBJ1-1, with 7 bases fitting TRBD1. The CDR3 extends over 15 amino acids. Germline V gene sequence: CDR1 SGHRS, CDR2 YFSETQ. Germline trimming cut 3 bases from V and 1 base from J; bases unmatched to any gene: 6. CDR3 loop: CASSYVGTENTEAFF. Written as DNA, the CDR3 is TGCGCCAGCAGCTACGTAGGGACAGAGAACACTGAAGCTTTCTTT.

The V gene is TRBV5-4, the J gene TRBJ1-4; the D gene is possibly TRBD1 (5 bases). V shed 0 bases and J shed 0 bases, with 9 bases lying between them. The CDR3 is 16 amino acids. Germline loops: CDR1 SGHNT, CDR2 YYREEE (reference sequence). CDR3 loop: CASSLGQPATNEKLFF. The CDR3 nucleotides are TGTGCCAGCAGCTTGGGACAGCCGGCAACTAATGAAAAACTGTTTTTT.

The rearrangement joins TRBV19 to TRBJ2-4; the match to TRBD2 covers 14 bases. Germline values: CDR1 LNHDA, CDR2 SQIVND (reference sequence). The CDR3 sequence is 16 residues long. The junction had 4 bases not matched to a gene; V was cut back by 6 bases and J by 3 bases. The CDR3 DNA reads as TGTGCCAGTAGGACGACTAGCGGGGGGGTCAAAAACATTCAGTACTTC. Translation: CASRTTSGGVKNIQYF.

The rearrangement joins TRBV18 to TRBJ2-3, with D possibly TRBD2 on 6 matching bases. V lost 0 bases, J lost 6 bases, and 13 bases lay in between. This CDR3 region has 15 residues. Germline V gene sequence: CDR1 KGHSH, CDR2 LQKENI. CDR3 coding DNA: TGTGCCAGCTCACCACCGACTAGTAAGGGTGATACGCAGTATTTT. This codes for CASSPPTSKGDTQYF.

The V and J genes are TRBV2 and TRBJ2-7, with D possibly TRBD1 on 5 matching bases. CDR1 and CDR2 (germline): SNHLY, FYNNEI. The CDR3 sequence is 15 residues long. V lost 1 base and J 5 bases, leaving 15 bases between the germline ends. CDR3 in DNA: TGTGCCAGCAGTGAAGGGGGCAGGGTTCTCCACGAGCAGTACTTC. Translated: CASSEGGRVLHEQYF.

This clone was seen only once. The chain carries TRBV4-2 and TRBJ1-2; 8 nucleotides agree with TRBD1. The V gene's germline CDR1 is LGHNA and CDR2 YNFKEQ. This CDR3 spans 13 amino acids. Trimming at V came to 2 bases and at J to 4 bases, leaving 0 bases not matched to a gene. The CDR3 region is CASSQTGGYGYTF. The CDR3 DNA reads TGTGCCAGCAGCCAAACAGGGGGCTATGGCTACACCTTC.

This chain joins TRBV10-3 and TRBJ2-1; 8 bases are a match to TRBD1. V lost 4 bases to trimming and J lost 2 bases; unmatched junction nucleotides: 16. Germline V CDR1 and CDR2: ENHRY, SYGVKD. The CDR3 is 19 amino acids. CDR3 region: CAISGTGNPTSTTYNEQFF. DNA for the CDR3: TGTGCCATCAGTGGGACAGGGAATCCAACGTCTACAACCTACAATGAGCAGTTCTTC.

The V gene is TRBV7-6, the J gene TRBJ2-1, with 10 bases identical to TRBD1. Per germline, CDR1 SGHVS and CDR2 FNYEAQ. The CDR3 has 16 residues. V was pared by 1 base and J by 1 base, with 1 base of the junction left unmatched. CDR3 DNA: TGTGCCAGCAGCTTAGGACAGGGGGCTTCCTACAATGAGCAGTTCTTC. This encodes CASSLGQGASYNEQFF.

The J gene is TRBJ2-3, the V gene TRBV19; D gene ambiguous. Germline values: CDR1 LNHDA, CDR2 SQIVND (reference sequence). The CDR3 sequence is 12 residues long. With 5 bases removed from V and 6 bases from J, the gap between germline ends came to 9 bases. CDR3 sequence reads: CASSQQLDTQYF. CDR3 bases: TGTGCCAGTAGTCAACAGTTGGATACGCAGTATTTT.